This T cell receptor (beta chain) was sequenced in a study of blood T cell repertoires in COVID-19. Study information: Italy, Spain and the United States were the sources of the convalescent and acute COVID-19 samples. T cells, B-cell-depleted T cells, or PBMCs supplied cDNA or gDNA.

This clone was counted a few times. In the authors' methods: Counts of nucleated cells, estimated from reference gene primer amplification, were obtained. Method: immunoSEQ multiplex PCR; TCRdb's copy keeps in-frame clones and lacks some. D and trimming were read from the DNA, whereas the V and J calls and clone size are those reported in that table. This sample has 190,000 or so clones, with 70% to 90% found just once. Germline lookup yields CDR1 SGHVS and CDR2 FQNEAQ. V shed 5 bases and J 7 bases; nucleotides not matched to a gene: 12. This CDR3 is 15 amino acids long. The source material was peripheral blood. This clonotype was obtained from a woman at least 80 years old with acute or convalescent COVID-19. The J gene is TRBJ2-7, the V gene TRBV7-8; 9 bases match TRBD2. The CDR3 sequence is CASSPPSGGKVEQYF. DNA of the CDR3: TGTGCCAGCAGCCCACCCAGCGGGGGGAAGGTGGAGCAGTACTTC. Looking up the rest from reference TRBV7-8 and TRBJ2-7 gives the full variable domain: GAGVSQSPRYKVAKRGQDVALRCDPISGHVSLFWYQQALGQGPEFLTYFQNEAQLDKSGLPSDRFFAERPEGSVSTLKIQRTQQEDSAVYLCASSPPSGGKVEQYFGPGTRLTVT.